The clone carrying this TCR beta chain has just a few counts. Its antigen remains unidentified. Germline V lookup: CDR1 LNHDA, CDR2 SQIVND (reference sequence). The trim removed 5 bases at V and 3 bases at J, leaving 19 bases unmatched. This CDR3 has 20 residues. This record comes from a study of beta chain features in type 1 diabetes. Study-wide context: When patients were set against healthy donors, age, gender and cell yields were similar.

One heparinised blood draw, averaging about 120 mL, came from each donor. Expressed TCRB transcripts were sequenced, since all the RNA that had been isolated was reverse transcribed. Repertoires were generated with immunoSEQ multiplex PCR, while TCRdb's copy carries only in-frame clones and drops some. The sample holds about 160,000 clones, approximately 8.1% seen once. Study-wide results and limits: People with Type 1 diabetes carried modestly yet significantly shorter TCRB CDR3s in all four CD4+ subsets.

The chain employs TRBV19 and TRBJ1-6; 7 nucleotides match TRBD1. The TCR originated in a young man with type 1 diabetes. The sample was central memory CD4+ T cells from blood. The CDR3 nucleotides are TGTGCCAGTAGTTCGTCCCGGGACAGAAGAGATGTAGGCTATAATTCACCCCTCCACTTT. Protein sequence: CASSSSRDRRDVGYNSPLHF.